This T cell receptor beta chain was retrieved from a study of CD8+CD57+ T cells in acquired aplastic anemia. With 5 bases removed from V and 4 bases from J, the gap between germline ends came to 13 bases. The CDR3 spans 14 residues. Looked up from germline, CDR1 is SGHVS and CDR2 is FNYEAQ. Genomic DNA served as template for TCR beta VDJ and CDR3 profiling. MiXCR was run by TCRdb on the reads, yielding one entry per CDR3 protein. This table has about 180,000 distinct CDR3 sequences, roughly half appearing once. The sequenced material came from sorted CD4+, CD8+, or CD8+CD57+ T cells (not recorded which) from PBMCs. This sequence joins TRBV7-6 and TRBJ2-3; D remains ambiguous. The TCR sequence derives from a human donor in good health. The CDR3 here is CASSPTRTADTQYF. CDR3 nucleotide sequence: TGTGCCAGCAGCCCTACCCGAACGGCAGATACGCAGTATTTT.